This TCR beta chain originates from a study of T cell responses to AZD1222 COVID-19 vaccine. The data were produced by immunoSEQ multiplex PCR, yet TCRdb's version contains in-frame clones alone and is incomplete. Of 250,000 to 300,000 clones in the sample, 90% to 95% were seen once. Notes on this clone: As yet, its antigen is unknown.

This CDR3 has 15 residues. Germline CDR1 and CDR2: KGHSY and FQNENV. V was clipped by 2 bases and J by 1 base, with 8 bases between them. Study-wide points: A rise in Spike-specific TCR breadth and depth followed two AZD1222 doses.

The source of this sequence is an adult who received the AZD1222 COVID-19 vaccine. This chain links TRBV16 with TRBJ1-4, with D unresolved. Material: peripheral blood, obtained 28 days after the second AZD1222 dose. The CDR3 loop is CASSQRWGTNEKLFF. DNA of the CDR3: TGTGCCAGCAGCCAACGTTGGGGAACTAATGAAAAACTGTTTTTT.